Following are 11 T cell receptor beta chains from one sample sequenced in a study of cytomegalovirus exposure and HLA in healthy donors. Amplification used 60 Vbeta primers and 13 Jbeta primers. Libraries were prepared by immunoSEQ multiplex PCR; TCRdb keeps only in-frame clonotypes and omits some of them. The data show approximately 210,000 clones, about 83% seen once. The sequenced material came from PBMCs. These receptors were collected from a woman aged 45-60 years in good health and CMV-seropositive.

The rearrangement links TRBV5-4 to TRBJ1-2; TRBD1 matches 7 bases. CDR1 and CDR2 (germline): SGHNT, YYREEE (reference sequence). V trimming: 3 bases; J trimming: 4 bases; junction bases outside the gene matches: 18. The CDR3 is 18 amino acids. This CDR3 is CASSSAALQGWPFYGYTF. As DNA, the CDR3 is TGTGCCAGCAGCTCTGCGGCCCTACAGGGGTGGCCGTTCTATGGCTACACCTTC.

The chain carries TRBV7-2 and TRBJ2-3; TRBD1 matches 7 bases. This CDR3 spans 15 amino acids. CDR1 SGHTA and CDR2 FQGNSA come from the germline V gene. Unmatched junction bases numbered 4, after V lost 2 bases and J lost 2 bases. CDR3 sequence: CASSLRGQHTDTQYF. For the CDR3, the DNA is TGTGCCAGCAGCTTAAGGGGACAGCACACAGATACGCAGTATTTT.

The rearrangement uses TRBV7-3 and TRBJ1-1; TRBD1 might be the D (5 bases). CDR1 is SGHTA and CDR2 is FQGTGA in the germline V gene. The germline V and J ends were trimmed by 5 bases and 1 base, with 11 bases remaining between them. The CDR3 sequence is 14 residues long. The CDR3 protein is CASSPGGSNTEAFF. The CDR3, as DNA: TGTGCCAGCAGCCCCGGGGGATCGAACACTGAAGCTTTCTTT.

This clone came up once. This rearrangement joins TRBV5-8 to TRBJ2-5; tentatively, D is TRBD2 (5 bases). This CDR3 comprises 13 residues. V lost 7 bases, J lost 10 bases, and 20 bases lay in between. The germline gives CDR1 SGHTS, CDR2 YDEGEE. The CDR3 region has the DNA TGTGCCAGCCCCCGGGGAAAAGGAGGAGTCCAGTACTTC. Amino acids: CASPRGKGGVQYF.

This clone was counted only a few times. J is TRBJ2-5 and V is TRBV18; TRBD1 agrees at 8 bases. The CDR3 is 15 amino acids. Germline V gene data show CDR1 as KGHSH and CDR2 as LQKENI. V shed 1 base and J 2 bases; nucleotides not matched to a gene: 3. The CDR3 sequence: CASSPRQGNQETQYF. CDR3 nucleotide sequence: TGTGCCAGCTCACCACGACAGGGGAATCAAGAGACCCAGTACTTC.

This clone was recorded only once. The V call is TRBV19, the J call TRBJ1-2, with unresolved D. With 3 bases removed from V and 3 bases from J, the gap between germline ends came to 11 bases. Germline lookup yields CDR1 LNHDA and CDR2 SQIVND (reference sequence). This CDR3 has 14 residues. The CDR3 DNA reads as TGTGCCAGTAGTATTGCGGTGGCTCACTATGGCTACACCTTC. Its translation is CASSIAVAHYGYTF.

The J gene is TRBJ2-7, the V gene TRBV9, with D hard to call. V was trimmed by 4 bases and J by 6 bases, leaving 17 bases between them. This CDR3 has 14 residues. Germline V gives CDR1 SGDLS, CDR2 YYNGEE. The CDR3 sequence: CASSPHLGMVEQYF. The DNA of the CDR3 is TGTGCCAGCAGCCCCCATCTGGGCATGGTCGAGCAGTACTTC.

This clone was counted only a few times. The genes are TRBV5-1 and TRBJ2-5; unclear D gene. The length of the CDR3 is 14 residues. Trimming took off 0 bases at V and 1 base at J, with 7 bases between the two ends. Germline assignment: CDR1 SGHRS and CDR2 YFSETQ. CDR3 DNA sequence: TGCGCCAGCAGCTTGGGGCAGGTCCAAGAGACCCAGTACTTC. Translating gives CASSLGQVQETQYF. Full variable domain (outside the CDR3, taken from reference TRBV5-1 and TRBJ2-5): KAGVTQTPRYLIKTRGQQVTLSCSPISGHRSVSWYQQTPGQGLQFLFEYFSETQRNKGNFPGRFSGRQFSNSRSEMNVSTLELGDSALYLCASSLGQVQETQYFGPGTRLLVL.

V and J are TRBV2 and TRBJ1-5; TRBD1 agrees at 7 bases. Germline V gene sequence: CDR1 SNHLY, CDR2 FYNNEI. The J segment lost 5 bases and the V segment lost 4 bases, leaving 2 bases of the junction unmatched. CDR3 length: 13 residues. Written as DNA, the CDR3 is TGTGCCAGCAGTGGGGACAGAGATCAGCCCCAGCATTTT. It encodes CASSGDRDQPQHF.

The gene calls are TRBV4-1 and TRBJ1-6; D is uncertain. The CDR3 is 13 residues long. The germline gives CDR1 MGHRA, CDR2 YSYEKL. Deletions cut 1 base from V and 10 bases from J, with 8 bases between. This chain's CDR3 is CASSQAAASPLHF. The CDR3 DNA reads TGCGCCAGCAGCCAAGCCGCGGCCTCACCCCTCCACTTT.

The chain recombines TRBV11-1 with TRBJ2-7, with D tentatively TRBD2 (5 bases). Germline assignment: CDR1 SGHAT and CDR2 FQDESV (reference sequence). V lost 5 bases, J lost 3 bases, and 20 bases lay in between. The length of the CDR3 is 16 residues. This chain's CDR3 is CASSPRGYGESYEQYF. In nucleotides, the CDR3 is TGTGCCAGCAGCCCCCGCGGTTACGGGGAGAGCTACGAGCAGTACTTC.